The 22 T cell receptor beta chains listed next were all sequenced from one sample in a study of blood T cells in healthy people across ages. The authors ran a second PCR of roughly 6 to 11 cycles using a sample-barcoded 5' primer and a J-beta primer mix. From the 5' RACE reads, TCRdb called clonotypes with MiXCR, one entry per CDR3 protein. The data show roughly 2 million distinct CDR3 sequences, about 49% seen once. Material: blood. The source is a woman in her thirties or forties in good health.

The chain has TRBV29-1 and TRBJ2-7; D possibly corresponds to TRBD1 (5 bases). Between the trimmed V and J ends, which lost 3 bases and 5 bases, there was a span of 11 bases. CDR3 size: 12 residues. Germline values: CDR1 SQVTM, CDR2 ANQGSEA. The CDR3 sequence is CSVDRGFNEQYF. CDR3 DNA: TGCAGCGTTGATAGGGGTTTCAACGAGCAGTACTTC.

This clonotype was observed a handful of times. The J gene is TRBJ1-2, the V gene TRBV4-3; 7 bases map to TRBD1. This CDR3 has 14 amino acids. With 1 base clipped from V and 9 bases from J, the junction kept 8 bases outside the gene matches. CDR1 LGHNA and CDR2 YSLEER come from the germline V gene. As DNA, the CDR3 is TGCGCCAGCAGCCAAGGAGACAGGGAAGCTCGCTACACCTTC. It is translated as CASSQGDREARYTF.

CDR3 nucleotides: TGTGCCAGCAGCCAAGATGCTGGGGAGGAAATCACAGATACGCAGTATTTT. This codes for CASSQDAGEEITDTQYF. V usage is TRBV14 and J usage is TRBJ2-3; a possible D gene is TRBD2 (6 bases). This CDR3 is 17 amino acids long. Trimming stripped 0 bases from V and 2 bases from J, with 15 bases between. Germline values: CDR1 SGHDN, CDR2 FVKESK.

In this sample, this clonotype turned up once. The V gene is TRBV5-6, the J gene TRBJ2-3; TRBD2 might be the D (5 bases). This CDR3 contains 15 residues. The ends were cut back, 0 bases at V and 4 bases at J, with 12 bases in the middle. The germline V gene encodes CDR1 SGHDT and CDR2 YYEEEE. CDR3 protein: CASSLVAGPPDTQYF. CDR3 nucleotides: TGTGCCAGCAGCTTGGTGGCGGGCCCCCCAGATACGCAGTATTTT.

V usage is TRBV28 and J usage is TRBJ2-7; weak D call: TRBD1 (5 bases). TRBJ2-5 matches the DNA end more closely, so the J call is doubtful. Germline CDR1 and CDR2: MDHEN and SYDVKM. The CDR3 is made up of 15 amino acids. The CDR3 loop reads CASSFYGVGEETQYF. DNA for the CDR3: TGTGCCAGCAGTTTTTATGGAGTAGGGGAAGAGACCCAGTACTTC.

The chain carries TRBV15 and TRBJ1-2; D gene ambiguous. Germline CDR1 and CDR2: LNHNV and YYDKDF (reference sequence). V lost 0 bases and J 8 bases, leaving 16 bases between the germline ends. The CDR3 totals 15 residues. The CDR3 DNA reads TGTGCCACCAGCAGAGATGAGGGAATGGTGCAGGGCTACACCTTC. It codes for CATSRDEGMVQGYTF.

The chain joins TRBV29-1 to TRBJ2-7, with D perhaps assigned TRBD1 or TRBD2 (5 bases each). Per the germline V gene, CDR1 is SQVTM and CDR2 is ANQGSEA. V gave up 2 bases and J gave up 3 bases, with 20 bases separating them. The CDR3 extends over 16 amino acids. CDR3 nucleotides: TGCAGCGTTGAAAGCCGGGACCCACACCTCAACTACGAGCAGTACTTC. This sequence encodes CSVESRDPHLNYEQYF.

In its sample, this clonotype was seen a few times. The CDR3 nucleotides are TGCAGTGCGACCACTAGCGCAAAAAACATTCAGTACTTC. Amino acids: CSATTSAKNIQYF. The chain links TRBV20-1 to TRBJ2-4, with 7 positions matching TRBD2. CDR3 length: 13 amino acids. The V segment lost 6 bases and the J segment 4 bases; nucleotides outside the gene matches: 6. Germline CDR1 is DFQATT and CDR2 is SNEGSKA (reference sequence).

This clonotype occurred once. The V gene is TRBV15, the J gene TRBJ2-3; TRBD2 is a possible D gene (5 bases). V lost 5 bases to trimming and J lost 3 bases, with 12 bases between them. CDR1 is LNHNV, CDR2 YYDKDF, per germline (reference sequence). The CDR3 totals 14 residues. The CDR3 DNA reads TGTGCCACCAGCCGCCCGGGGAGAACAGATACGCAGTATTTT. This encodes CATSRPGRTDTQYF.

The chain uses TRBV4-2 and TRBJ1-2; D is unclear. Trimming removed 0 bases at V and 9 bases at J, with 5 bases between. The CDR3 loop spans 11 amino acids. CDR1 LGHNA and CDR2 YNFKEQ come from the germline V gene. CDR3 DNA sequence: TGTGCCAGCAGCCAAGATGAGAGCTACACCTTC. Protein sequence: CASSQDESYTF.

The chain has TRBV4-1 and TRBJ2-5; no clear D gene. Trimming left V 2 bases short and J 4 bases short, with 11 bases between. Germline V gene data show CDR1 as MGHRA and CDR2 as YSYEKL. The CDR3 loop spans 14 amino acids. DNA for the CDR3: TGCGCCAGCAGCCAATCCCAGGTGGGAGAGACCCAGTACTTC. Translating gives CASSQSQVGETQYF.

This rearrangement joins TRBV7-2 to TRBJ1-2; weak D call: TRBD1 (5 bases). The CDR3 is 15 residues long. V gave up 5 bases and J gave up 7 bases, with 20 bases separating them. Germline V gene lookup returns CDR1 SGHTA and CDR2 FQGNSA. CDR3 region: CASSPPRGVYPGYTF. The DNA of the CDR3 is TGTGCCAGCAGCCCTCCCCGGGGGGTTTACCCTGGCTACACCTTC.

A single count supports this clonotype. The V gene is TRBV15, the J gene TRBJ2-4, with TRBD1 matching over 10 bases. Matching the DNA end better, TRBJ2-7 makes the J call doubtful. This CDR3 contains 13 residues. Per the germline V gene, CDR1 is LNHNV and CDR2 is YYDKDF (reference sequence). The CDR3 loop is CASRRDRGSEQYF. CDR3 coding DNA: TGTGCCTCCCGTCGGGACAGGGGTTCCGAGCAGTACTTC.

The chain employs TRBV6-5 and TRBJ2-1; the D gene is possibly TRBD1 (6 bases). The CDR3 runs to 16 residues. Trimming removed 4 bases from V and 8 bases from J, with 21 bases in between. Looked up from germline, CDR1 is MNHEY and CDR2 is SVGAGI. The CDR3 loop is CASSLGRDNLQDEQFF. CDR3 DNA: TGTGCCAGCAGTTTGGGCAGGGACAACCTACAGGATGAGCAGTTCTTC.

This clonotype has only a few counts. The rearrangement uses TRBV27 and TRBJ2-4; D is possibly TRBD2 (5 bases). The DNA end is a closer match to TRBJ2-7, so the J assignment may be wrong. The CDR3 is 15 residues long. Germline CDR1 and CDR2: MNHEY and SMNVEV (reference sequence). The CDR3 region is CASSLNAGKSYEQYF. In DNA, the CDR3 is TGTGCCAGCAGTTTAAATGCGGGCAAGAGCTACGAGCAGTACTTC.

CDR3: CASSEVGGSTDTQYF. The CDR3 DNA reads TGTGCCAGCAGTGAAGTAGGGGGTAGCACAGATACGCAGTATTTT. The genes are TRBV2 and TRBJ2-3, with a possible D match to TRBD1 (6 bases). Germline V gene lookup returns CDR1 SNHLY and CDR2 FYNNEI. The CDR3 extends over 15 amino acids. The V and J ends lost 1 base and 0 bases respectively, with 8 bases between them.

A remark on this clonotype: It may be a read error: a sequence one base away is much more abundant. The V and J genes are TRBV20-1 and TRBJ2-3; no firm D call. The germline CDR1 and CDR2 sequences are DFQATT and SNEGSKA (reference sequence). Trimming cost V 2 bases and J 2 bases, with 5 bases left between them. CDR3 length: 12 residues. CDR3 bases: TGCAGTGCTAGACAGGACACAGATACGCAGTATTTT. It is translated as CSARQDTDTQYF.

This rearrangement joins TRBV11-2 to TRBJ2-2, with TRBD1 as a possible D gene (6 bases). There are 18 residues in the CDR3. Trimming shortened V by 3 bases and J by 3 bases, and 20 bases separated the two germline ends. CDR1 is SGHAT and CDR2 is FQNNGV in the germline V gene. The DNA for the CDR3 is TGTGCCAGCAGCTTTAGAGTGGGTACAGGGTCCCACACCGGGGAGCTGTTTTTT. As protein: CASSFRVGTGSHTGELFF.

This clonotype has just one count. The gene calls are TRBV6-6 and TRBJ2-3; 12 bases are shared with TRBD2. Trimming took 7 bases from V and 6 from J; bases not matched to a gene: 5. The CDR3 runs 14 residues. From germline, CDR1 is MNHNY and CDR2 SVGAGI (reference sequence). The CDR3: CASNSLAGGDTQYF. For the CDR3, the DNA is TGTGCCAGCAATTCCCTAGCGGGGGGGGATACGCAGTATTTT.

This clonotype appeared a few times. The V call is TRBV7-2, the J call TRBJ2-1, with 10 bases that match TRBD2. Germline CDR1 and CDR2: SGHTA and FQGNSA. There are 16 residues in the CDR3. The V gene end was trimmed by 1 base and the J gene end by 4 bases; junction bases not matched to a gene: 4. CDR3 loop: CASSLVSTSGYNEQFF. CDR3 bases: TGTGCCAGCAGCTTAGTATCGACTAGCGGGTACAATGAGCAGTTCTTC.

V gene TRBV7-2 combines with J gene TRBJ2-3; 9 positions match TRBD2. The CDR3 runs to 14 residues. Per the germline V gene, CDR1 is SGHTA and CDR2 is FQGNSA. J was trimmed by 5 bases and V by 7 bases; bases with no gene match: 7. CDR3 amino acids: CASNVGLAIDTQYF. The CDR3 DNA sequence: TGTGCCAGCAACGTGGGACTAGCAATAGATACGCAGTATTTT.

The rearrangement uses TRBV7-6 and TRBJ2-5, with 7 bases that match TRBD1. Germline-derived CDR1 and CDR2 are SGHVS and FNYEAQ. The CDR3 extends over 17 amino acids. V was pared by 0 bases and J by 1 base, with 8 bases of the junction left unmatched. Here the CDR3 DNA reads TGTGCCAGCAGCTTAGCCGGGACAGATTCTTTCCAAGAGACCCAGTACTTC. As protein: CASSLAGTDSFQETQYF.